Presented here are 19 T cell receptor beta chains from one specimen sequenced in a study of beta chain features in type 1 diabetes. The investigators reverse transcribed all of the isolated RNA, so they sequenced expressed TCRB transcripts. TCRdb keeps only in-frame clones here, not all; method: immunoSEQ multiplex PCR. The sample consists of hundreds of thousands of clones, about a sixth of them appearing once. The material sequenced was naive CD4+ T cells from blood. The origin of the receptors is a man aged 18 to 30 in good health.

The V gene is TRBV25-1, the J gene TRBJ2-1; D possibly corresponds to TRBD1 (6 bases). V lost 7 bases and J lost 6, with 10 bases in between. This CDR3 contains 12 residues. Per the germline V gene, CDR1 is MGHDK and CDR2 is SYGVNS. The CDR3 sequence is CASNRGGNEQFF. CDR3 nucleotide sequence: TGTGCCAGCAATCGAGGGGGCAATGAGCAGTTCTTC.

This clone was counted only a few times. V usage is TRBV7-9 and J usage is TRBJ1-4; D uncertain. The CDR3 is 14 residues long. CDR1 is SEHNR and CDR2 is FQNEAQ in the germline V gene (reference sequence). Trimming took 5 bases from V and 0 from J, leaving 7 bases between them. The CDR3 region is CASSPEATNEKLFF. CDR3 DNA sequence: TGTGCCAGCAGCCCCGAGGCAACTAATGAAAAACTGTTTTTT.

This clone was seen a few times. J is TRBJ2-5 and V is TRBV11-3, with D perhaps TRBD1 (6 bases). This CDR3 has 13 residues. Trimming took off 5 bases at V and 4 bases at J, with 11 bases between the two ends. Looked up from germline, CDR1 is SGHNT and CDR2 is YENEEA. CDR3 nucleotides: TGTGCCAGCAGCCCGGGACAATCAGAGACCCAGTACTTC. Protein: CASSPGQSETQYF.

This clone was detected only a few times. This chain links TRBV7-2 with TRBJ2-7; D is unclear. CDR3 length equals 13 residues. Germline CDR1 is SGHTA and CDR2 is FQGNSA. Trimming removed 5 bases from V and 5 bases from J, with 13 bases in between. CDR3 nucleotides: TGTGCCAGCAGCCTTCGGTCCGCACACGAGCAGTACTTC. Translation: CASSLRSAHEQYF.

This chain connects TRBV5-4 to TRBJ2-3; weak D call: TRBD2 (6 bases). This CDR3 has 16 amino acids. V shed 0 bases and J shed 4 bases, with 15 bases lying between them. CDR1 SGHNT and CDR2 YYREEE come from the germline V gene (reference sequence). DNA of the CDR3: TGTGCCAGCAGCTTGGCCCACCCCGGGGACTCAGATACGCAGTATTTT. Amino acids: CASSLAHPGDSDTQYF. Looking up the rest from reference TRBV5-4 and TRBJ2-3 gives the full variable domain: ETGVTQSPTHLIKTRGQQVTLRCSSQSGHNTVSWYQQALGQGPQFIFQYYREEENGRGNFPPRFSGLQFPNYSSELNVNALELDDSALYLCASSLAHPGDSDTQYFGPGTRLTVL.

This sequence joins TRBV5-4 and TRBJ1-2, with 8 bases lining up with TRBD1. J gave up 0 bases and V 2 bases, and 9 bases lay outside the gene matches. In germline, CDR1 is SGHNT, CDR2 YYREEE (reference sequence). The length of the CDR3 is 17 residues. The CDR3 region is CASSFTGTGSSNYGYTF. The DNA for the CDR3 is TGTGCCAGCAGCTTTACCGGGACAGGTTCTTCTAACTATGGCTACACCTTC.

This clone was recorded a few times. The same CDR3 can be traced to other DNA sequences in this sample. J is TRBJ2-7 and V is TRBV7-9; a possible D gene is TRBD2 (5 bases). V dropped 2 bases and J dropped 1 base, with 6 bases sitting between them. CDR3 length equals 13 residues. Germline V gene lookup returns CDR1 SEHNR and CDR2 FQNEAQ (reference sequence). CDR3 residues: CASSLPGSYEQYF. In DNA form, the CDR3 reads TGTGCCAGCAGCTTACCGGGGTCCTACGAGCAGTACTTC.

This clone was counted only a few times. The chain recombines TRBV9 with TRBJ2-2; the D gene is possibly TRBD1 (5 bases). Trimming removed 5 bases at V and 3 bases at J, with 11 bases between. CDR3 length equals 14 residues. Germline V gives CDR1 SGDLS, CDR2 YYNGEE. CDR3 region: CASRGLRDTGELFF. The CDR3 nucleotides read TGTGCCAGCAGGGGGCTGCGAGACACCGGGGAGCTGTTTTTT.

This chain connects TRBV9 to TRBJ2-1; 12 bases match TRBD1. The CDR3 length is 18 residues. The junction had 14 bases not matched to a gene; V was cut back by 10 bases and J by 0 bases. Germline CDR1 reads SGDLS; CDR2 reads YYNGEE. The CDR3 DNA reads TGTGCCTCCACCCCGGGACAGGGGGCCGACTTCTCCTACAATGAGCAGTTCTTC. It encodes CASTPGQGADFSYNEQFF.

A few counts support this clone. This rearrangement joins TRBV19 to TRBJ2-7, with a weak D call TRBD1 (5 bases). Germline CDR1 reads LNHDA; CDR2 reads SQIVND (reference sequence). The CDR3 has 15 residues. Trimming removed 7 bases from V and 2 bases from J, with 18 bases in between. CDR3 bases: TGTGCCAGTAAAGACAGCAGAGCCTTGACCTACGAGCAGTACTTC. Protein product: CASKDSRALTYEQYF.

V usage is TRBV28 and J usage is TRBJ2-7; 8 bases are shared with TRBD1. The CDR3 totals 15 residues. J lost 3 bases, V lost 3 bases, and 7 bases had no gene match. Looked up from germline, CDR1 is MDHEN and CDR2 is SYDVKM. CDR3 sequence: CASSLGRGQYYEQYF. The DNA of the CDR3 is TGTGCCAGCAGTTTGGGCAGGGGGCAGTACTACGAGCAGTACTTC.

This clone has just a few counts. The chain is built from TRBV7-2 and TRBJ1-5; perhaps TRBD1 as D (5 bases). Germline assignment: CDR1 SGHTA and CDR2 FQGNSA. The CDR3 extends over 14 amino acids. V was shortened by 4 bases and J by 7 bases, with 14 bases between the two germline ends. For the CDR3, the DNA is TGTGCCAGCAGCTGGGGGGGGATCGGCCAGCCCCAGCATTTT. Translating it yields CASSWGGIGQPQHF. Full variable domain (remainder filled in from reference TRBV7-2 and TRBJ1-5): GAGVSQSPSNKVTEKGKDVELRCDPISGHTALYWYRQSLGQGLEFLIYFQGNSAPDKSGLPSDRFSAERTGGSVSTLTIQRTQQEDSAVYLCASSWGGIGQPQHFGDGTRLSIL.

This clone has only a few counts. The rearrangement joins TRBV7-9 to TRBJ2-1; unclear D gene. CDR1 is SEHNR, CDR2 FQNEAQ, per germline (reference sequence). The V and J ends lost 1 base and 9 bases respectively, with 16 bases between them. The CDR3 consists of 15 residues. The CDR3, as DNA: TGTGCCAGCAGCTTAGACCAGTTGGGTTGGGGTGAGCAGTTCTTC. Amino acid sequence: CASSLDQLGWGEQFF. Full variable domain (rest looked up from reference TRBV7-9 and TRBJ2-1): DTGVSQNPRHKITKRGQNVTFRCDPISEHNRLYWYRQTLGQGPEFLTYFQNEAQLEKSRLLSDRFSAERPKGSFSTLEIQRTEQGDSAMYLCASSLDQLGWGEQFFGPGTRLTVL.

This clone was seen only a few times. Distinct nucleotide sequences in the sample also encode this CDR3. This chain connects TRBV5-1 to TRBJ2-7; the match to TRBD1 covers 8 bases. V trimming: 4 bases; J trimming: 0 bases; junction bases outside the gene matches: 3. This CDR3 is 14 amino acids long. Germline V gene lookup returns CDR1 SGHRS and CDR2 YFSETQ. The CDR3, as DNA: TGCGCCAGCAGCCCCGGACAGGGCTCCTACGAGCAGTACTTC. Amino acid sequence: CASSPGQGSYEQYF.

A single count supports this clone. The rearrangement links TRBV7-2 to TRBJ2-1; a weak D match, TRBD1 (5 bases). Germline assignment: CDR1 SGHTA and CDR2 FQGNSA. The CDR3 length is 14 residues. V gave up 6 bases and J gave up 2 bases, with 11 bases separating them. CDR3 residues: CASRSGLAYNEQFF. The CDR3 region has the DNA TGTGCCAGCAGATCAGGGTTGGCCTACAATGAGCAGTTCTTC.

The chain employs TRBV10-3 and TRBJ1-6, with 10 bases that match TRBD1. CDR1 is ENHRY and CDR2 is SYGVKD in the germline V gene. CDR3 length equals 16 residues. V was pared by 6 bases and J by 8 bases, with 10 bases of the junction left unmatched. CDR3 in amino acids: CAISQKMGTGDSPLHF. The CDR3 DNA reads TGTGCCATCAGCCAAAAAATGGGGACAGGGGATTCACCCCTCCACTTT.

CDR3 nucleotides: TGTGCCACCGTAAAAAACACTGAAGCTTTCTTT. Its protein product is CATVKNTEAFF. V gene TRBV10-3 combines with J gene TRBJ1-1; D unclear. CDR1 is ENHRY, CDR2 SYGVKD, per germline. The V gene lost 10 bases and the J gene lost 2 bases, with 8 bases spanning the gap. CDR3 length: 11 residues.

The V gene is TRBV6-4, the J gene TRBJ2-4; D gene ambiguous. The CDR3 spans 14 residues. V shed 7 bases and J shed 2 bases, with 12 bases lying between them. CDR1 is MRHNA and CDR2 is SNTAGT in the germline V gene. CDR3 sequence: CASIQGPPKNIQYF. CDR3 DNA sequence: TGTGCCAGCATCCAAGGACCCCCCAAAAACATTCAGTACTTC.

This clone occurred a few times. The chain recombines TRBV14 with TRBJ2-1; 12 bases are shared with TRBD2. From germline, CDR1 is SGHDN and CDR2 FVKESK. The ends lost 4 bases at V and 9 bases at J; junction bases unmatched: 4. This CDR3 has 14 residues. The CDR3 loop reads CASSPTSGRGEQFF. The CDR3 coding sequence is TGTGCCAGCAGCCCGACTAGCGGGAGAGGTGAGCAGTTCTTC. Full variable domain (outside the CDR3, taken from reference TRBV14 and TRBJ2-1): EAGVTQFPSHSVIEKGQTVTLRCDPISGHDNLYWYRRVMGKEIKFLLHFVKESKQDESGMPNNRFLAERTGGTYSTLKVQPAELEDSGVYFCASSPTSGRGEQFFGPGTRLTVL.